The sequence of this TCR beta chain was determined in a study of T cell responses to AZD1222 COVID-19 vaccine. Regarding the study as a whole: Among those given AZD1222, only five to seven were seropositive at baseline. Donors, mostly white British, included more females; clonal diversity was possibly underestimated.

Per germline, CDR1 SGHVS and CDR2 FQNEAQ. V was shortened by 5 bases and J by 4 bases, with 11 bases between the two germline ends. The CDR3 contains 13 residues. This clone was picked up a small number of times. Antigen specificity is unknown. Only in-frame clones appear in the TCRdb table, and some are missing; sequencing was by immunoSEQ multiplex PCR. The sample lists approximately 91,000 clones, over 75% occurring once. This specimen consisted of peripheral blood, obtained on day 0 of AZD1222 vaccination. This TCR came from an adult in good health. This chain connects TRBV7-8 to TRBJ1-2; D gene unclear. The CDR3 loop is CASSPERAYGYTF. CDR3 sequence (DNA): TGTGCCAGCAGCCCCGAAAGGGCCTATGGCTACACCTTC. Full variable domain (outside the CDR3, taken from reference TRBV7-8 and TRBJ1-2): GAGVSQSPRYKVAKRGQDVALRCDPISGHVSLFWYQQALGQGPEFLTYFQNEAQLDKSGLPSDRFFAERPEGSVSTLKIQRTQQEDSAVYLCASSPERAYGYTFGSGTRLTVV.